Shown below are 22 T cell receptor beta chains from a single sample sequenced in a study of blood T cell repertoires in COVID-19. The assay was immunoSEQ multiplex PCR, and TCRdb's table has in-frame clones only and misses some. In the table there are around 280,000 clones, around 92% of which are singletons. The specimen sequenced was peripheral blood. These receptors all stem from a woman aged 30 to 39 with COVID-19, enrolled during active disease.

V gene TRBV1 combines with J gene TRBJ1-1. TRBV1 is tagged as a pseudogene. The CDR3 runs 15 residues. The CDR3 sequence: CTSSQALGGGTEAFF. CDR3 in DNA: TGCACCAGCAGCCAAGCCCTGGGTGGCGGCACTGAAGCTTTCTTT.

This chain links TRBV6-4 with TRBJ1-3, with D perhaps TRBD1 (6 bases). Trimming took off 10 bases at V and 0 bases at J, with 31 bases between the two ends. This CDR3 is 20 amino acids long. Germline values: CDR1 MRHNA, CDR2 SNTAGT. The CDR3 DNA is TGTGCCATTTCTCACAGGGTAGGGAGAGGTTTCCTCTACTCTGGAAACACCATATATTTT. It codes for CAISHRVGRGFLYSGNTIYF.

The V and J genes are TRBV28 and TRBJ2-2, with D possibly TRBD2 on 5 matching bases. The CDR3 is made up of 14 amino acids. V gave up 5 bases and J gave up 1 base, with 8 bases separating them. Germline loops: CDR1 MDHEN, CDR2 SYDVKM. CDR3 nucleotides: TGTGCCAGCAGTAGGACTCAGAACACCGGGGAGCTGTTTTTT. It translates to CASSRTQNTGELFF.

The genes are TRBV19 and TRBJ1-5; TRBD1 might be the D (6 bases). In germline, CDR1 is LNHDA, CDR2 SQIVND (reference sequence). CDR3 length: 16 amino acids. Between the trimmed V and J ends, which lost 6 bases and 0 bases, there was a span of 15 bases. In DNA form, the CDR3 reads TGTGCCAGTAGCTTCTCCGGGGGGCTTAGCAATCAGCCCCAGCATTTT. Encoded protein: CASSFSGGLSNQPQHF.

This clone was detected only once. The chain carries TRBV4-1 and TRBJ2-2, with unresolved D. V shed 6 bases and J shed 8 bases, with 10 bases lying between them. The CDR3 covers 12 residues. Per the germline V gene, CDR1 is MGHRA and CDR2 is YSYEKL. As DNA, the CDR3 is TGCGCCAGCAGGTTCACGAGGGGGGAGCTGTTTTTT. Protein product: CASRFTRGELFF.

This chain connects TRBV7-9 to TRBJ1-4; D is undetermined. V dropped 5 bases and J dropped 7 bases, with 23 bases sitting between them. Germline CDR1 and CDR2: SEHNR and FQNEAQ (reference sequence). The length of the CDR3 is 17 residues. The CDR3 reads CASSPTAGLERIEKLFF. CDR3 in DNA: TGTGCCAGCAGCCCCACCGCCGGGTTAGAGCGCATTGAAAAACTGTTTTTT.

The chain couples TRBV19 to TRBJ2-1; TRBD2 aligns across 8 bases. This CDR3 is 13 amino acids long. V shed 7 bases and J 8 bases; nucleotides not matched to a gene: 7. Germline CDR1 and CDR2: LNHDA and SQIVND (reference sequence). The CDR3 reads CASNGGDDHEQFF. DNA for the CDR3: TGTGCCAGTAACGGGGGGGATGACCATGAGCAGTTCTTC.

The V call is TRBV7-9, the J call TRBJ1-3; the D gene is possibly TRBD1 (6 bases). V lost 2 bases to trimming and J lost 3 bases, with 11 bases between them. Germline V gene data show CDR1 as SEHNR and CDR2 as FQNEAQ (reference sequence). The CDR3 extends over 15 amino acids. This CDR3 reads CASSLRGAHGNTIYF. CDR3 bases: TGTGCCAGCAGCTTACGGGGGGCGCATGGAAACACCATATATTTT.

This chain connects TRBV9 to TRBJ2-5; a weak D match, TRBD2 (7 bases). CDR3 size: 14 residues. Germline loops: CDR1 SGDLS, CDR2 YYNGEE. V was trimmed by 0 bases and J by 7 bases, leaving 13 bases between them. The CDR3 sequence: CASSVDRGGGTQYF. The DNA of the CDR3 is TGTGCCAGCAGCGTAGATCGGGGAGGGGGGACCCAGTACTTC.

The gene calls are TRBV19 and TRBJ2-7, with 9 nucleotides matching TRBD1. Looked up from germline, CDR1 is LNHDA and CDR2 is SQIVND (reference sequence). V dropped 5 bases and J dropped 5; count of bases not matched to a gene: 7. This CDR3 contains 14 residues. The CDR3 sequence: CASSLGTGIHEQYF. CDR3 nucleotides: TGTGCCAGTAGTCTCGGGACAGGGATCCACGAGCAGTACTTC.

This clone has a count of ten or more. J is TRBJ2-7 and V is TRBV28, with D possibly TRBD2 on 5 matching bases. The CDR3 length is 14 residues. CDR1 is MDHEN and CDR2 is SYDVKM in the germline V gene. V gave up 3 bases and J gave up 5 bases, with 14 bases separating them. The CDR3 here is CASSFRTDTHEQYF. The CDR3 nucleotides are TGTGCCAGCAGTTTCAGGACTGATACCCACGAGCAGTACTTC.

This clone was recorded only once. V usage is TRBV28 and J usage is TRBJ1-2; 9 bases align to TRBD1. Germline values: CDR1 MDHEN, CDR2 SYDVKM. The junction had 14 bases not matched to a gene; V was cut back by 4 bases and J by 5 bases. This CDR3 contains 17 residues. The CDR3, as DNA: TGTGCCAGCAGTTCTTCCCGAGGACAGGGGAAGTGGTATGGCTACACCTTC. Translation gives CASSSSRGQGKWYGYTF.

The chain joins TRBV4-2 to TRBJ1-6, with D possibly matching TRBD1 (5 bases). V lost 0 bases, J lost 13 bases, and 13 bases lay in between. This CDR3 comprises 14 residues. From germline, CDR1 is LGHNA and CDR2 YNFKEQ. The CDR3 DNA reads TGTGCCAGCAGCCAAGATCAGGGCCGGGGGCCCCTCCACTTT. Translation: CASSQDQGRGPLHF.

The chain uses TRBV5-6 and TRBJ2-2; D remains unclear. The germline V and J ends were trimmed by 0 bases and 6 bases, with 18 bases remaining between them. The germline V gene has CDR1 SGHDT and CDR2 YYEEEE. The length of the CDR3 is 17 residues. The CDR3 region has the DNA TGTGCCAGCAGCTTGGGGGCAGCCGATTTTGGCCCCGGGGAGCTGTTTTTT. Translated, it gives CASSLGAADFGPGELFF. The full variable domain, with the rest looked up from reference TRBV5-6 and TRBJ2-2, is DAGVTQSPTHLIKTRGQQVTLRCSPKSGHDTVSWYQQALGQGPQFIFQYYEEEERQRGNFPDRFSGHQFPNYSSELNVNALLLGDSALYLCASSLGAADFGPGELFFGEGSRLTVL.

V and J are TRBV7-2 and TRBJ2-3, with TRBD2 matching over 8 bases. Germline CDR1 is SGHTA and CDR2 is FQGNSA. This CDR3 contains 16 residues. Losses at the gene ends were 5 bases for V and 1 base for J; bases not matched to a gene: 8. For the CDR3, the DNA is TGTGCCAGCAGCCGCGGGGGGCCACCTCGCACAGATACGCAGTATTTT. The encoded protein is CASSRGGPPRTDTQYF.

The CDR3 region has the DNA TGTGCCAGCAGAGTGGACAGGGGAGGGTCACCCCTCCACTTT. This encodes CASRVDRGGSPLHF. The chain couples TRBV7-6 to TRBJ1-6, with 9 positions matching TRBD1. The length of the CDR3 is 14 residues. Losses at the gene ends were 6 bases for V and 10 bases for J; bases not matched to a gene: 7. Germline V gives CDR1 SGHVS, CDR2 FNYEAQ.

The chain combines TRBV28 with TRBJ1-2, with a weak D call TRBD1 (6 bases). The CDR3 totals 14 residues. V was cut by 6 bases and J by 6 bases, with 17 bases left in between. CDR1 and CDR2 from the germline V gene are MDHEN and SYDVKM. In DNA form, the CDR3 reads TGTGCCAGCAGAGTGGGGGGGGCGCCGAATGGCTACACCTTC. Amino acids: CASRVGGAPNGYTF.

The chain carries TRBV11-2 and TRBJ2-7; a possible D gene is TRBD2 (5 bases). This CDR3 contains 13 residues. The V and J ends lost 1 base and 3 bases respectively, with 7 bases between them. CDR1 is SGHAT and CDR2 is FQNNGV in the germline V gene. The CDR3 region has the DNA TGTGCCAGCAGCTTAGGTCGGGACTACGAGCAGTACTTC. Translating it yields CASSLGRDYEQYF.

The chain carries TRBV4-1 and TRBJ1-3, with 7 bases aligning to TRBD1. With V trimmed by 4 bases and J by 2 bases, 8 bases remained unmatched. Looked up from germline, CDR1 is MGHRA and CDR2 is YSYEKL. The CDR3 spans 16 residues. CDR3 sequence (DNA): TGCGCCAGCAGCCCTCGTACAGGGGTAACTGGAAACACCATATATTTT. It encodes CASSPRTGVTGNTIYF.

The chain combines TRBV7-9 with TRBJ2-3; 7 bases line up with TRBD2. Germline CDR1 SEHNR, CDR2 FQNEAQ (reference sequence). With V trimmed by 4 bases and J by 0 bases, 7 bases remained unmatched. This CDR3 is built from 16 residues. Here the CDR3 reads CASSSGGLRSTDTQYF. CDR3 nucleotide sequence: TGTGCCAGCAGCTCGGGGGGACTCCGAAGCACAGATACGCAGTATTTT.

The chain combines TRBV27 with TRBJ1-1; the D gene is possibly TRBD1 (5 bases). CDR1 MNHEY and CDR2 SMNVEV come from the germline V gene (reference sequence). The CDR3 has 15 residues. Trimming removed 0 bases from V and 4 bases from J, with 12 bases in between. CDR3 nucleotides: TGTGCCAGCAGTTTATCGTCGGGAGGGGCCACTGAAGCTTTCTTT. Translating gives CASSLSSGGATEAFF.

V and J are TRBV7-9 and TRBJ2-2; D gene unclear. V shed 7 bases and J shed 0 bases, with 9 bases lying between them. This CDR3 spans 14 amino acids. Germline loops: CDR1 SEHNR, CDR2 FQNEAQ (reference sequence). CDR3 in amino acids: CASIHNSNTGELFF. In DNA form, the CDR3 reads TGTGCCAGCATCCATAACTCGAACACCGGGGAGCTGTTTTTT.